These 27 T cell receptor beta chains originate from one sample sequenced in a study of cytomegalovirus exposure and HLA in healthy donors. PCR was performed using 60 Vbeta and 13 Jbeta primers. The assay was immunoSEQ multiplex PCR, and TCRdb's table has in-frame clones only and misses some. The repertoire holds roughly 110,000 clones, 77% seen once, with 4% to 5% in the top ten. The sequencing input was PBMCs. The receptor source for this set is a male donor in good health and CMV-seronegative.

This clone was detected once. The V call is TRBV4-2, the J call TRBJ1-2; no definite D call. Per germline, CDR1 LGHNA and CDR2 YNFKEQ. The CDR3 totals 16 residues. Between the trimmed V and J ends, which lost 1 base and 4 bases, there was a span of 16 bases. CDR3 region: CASSQGFERQPYGYTF. CDR3 bases: TGTGCCAGCAGCCAAGGGTTCGAACGACAACCCTATGGCTACACCTTC.

In its sample, this clone was seen a few times. The rearrangement links TRBV7-8 to TRBJ1-2, with 7 nucleotides matching TRBD1. V lost 7 bases, J lost 3 bases, and 5 bases stayed unmatched. The germline V gene has CDR1 SGHVS and CDR2 FQNEAQ. There are 13 residues in the CDR3. Written as DNA, the CDR3 is TGTGCCAGCACGACAACAGGGGACTATGGCTACACCTTC. Protein product: CASTTTGDYGYTF.

This chain's CDR3 is CASSVQGIGQPQHF. CDR3 in DNA: TGTGCCAGCAGCGTACAGGGGATCGGGCAGCCCCAGCATTTT. V and J are TRBV6-1 and TRBJ1-5; 7 nucleotides align to TRBD1. V was clipped by 6 bases and J by 7 bases; unmatched bases: 9. The CDR3 extends over 14 amino acids. Germline V gene data show CDR1 as MNHNS and CDR2 as SASEGT.

The chain couples TRBV4-2 to TRBJ2-2; maybe TRBD2 (5 bases). Trimming pared 4 bases from V and 3 bases from J, leaving 15 bases between. The CDR3 spans 16 residues. In germline, CDR1 is LGHNA, CDR2 YNFKEQ. The DNA for the CDR3 is TGTGCCAGCAGCCCCGGGGTGACGGGGTACACCGGGGAGCTGTTTTTT. Its translation: CASSPGVTGYTGELFF.

This sequence joins TRBV10-1 and TRBJ2-5; a possible D gene is TRBD1 (5 bases). Trimming took off 4 bases at V and 5 bases at J, with 11 bases between the two ends. This CDR3 is 13 amino acids long. Germline V CDR1 and CDR2: WNHNN, SYGVQD (reference sequence). The CDR3 DNA follows: TGCGCCAGCAGTGCAGGGTACCGTGAGACCCAGTACTTC. This sequence encodes CASSAGYRETQYF.

The rearrangement joins TRBV5-4 to TRBJ1-2; no definite D call. This CDR3 is 15 amino acids long. In germline, CDR1 is SGHNT, CDR2 YYREEE (reference sequence). Between the trimmed V and J ends, which lost 0 bases and 3 bases, there was a span of 12 bases. CDR3 nucleotides: TGTGCCAGCAGCTTGGTTGGTTCCGCGGACTATGGCTACACCTTC. Its translation is CASSLVGSADYGYTF.

This clone has a handful of counts. The chain is built from TRBV5-4 and TRBJ2-5; unclear D gene. The CDR3 length is 12 residues. V lost 4 bases, J lost 1 base, and 5 bases lay in between. Per germline, CDR1 SGHNT and CDR2 YYREEE (reference sequence). The CDR3: CASSRFQETQYF. CDR3 in DNA: TGTGCCAGCAGCCGTTTCCAAGAGACCCAGTACTTC.

V is TRBV9 and J is TRBJ2-1; D might be TRBD2 (5 bases). V was trimmed by 3 bases and J by 8 bases, leaving 24 bases between them. This CDR3 spans 17 amino acids. CDR1 is SGDLS and CDR2 is YYNGEE in the germline V gene. For the CDR3, the DNA is TGTGCCAGCAGCGCTCCCCACCCAAACTCGGAGGTCTATGAGCAGTTCTTC. The encoded protein is CASSAPHPNSEVYEQFF. The full variable domain, with the rest looked up from reference TRBV9 and TRBJ2-1, is DSGVTQTPKHLITATGQRVTLRCSPRSGDLSVYWYQQSLDQGLQFLIQYYNGEERAKGNILERFSAQQFPDLHSELNLSSLELGDSALYFCASSAPHPNSEVYEQFFGPGTRLTVL.

V and J are TRBV6-1 and TRBJ1-1; D is perhaps TRBD1 (5 bases). The CDR3 is 13 residues long. The V end lost 4 bases, the J end lost 4 bases, and 10 bases lay between the germline ends. In germline, CDR1 is MNHNS, CDR2 SASEGT. Here the CDR3 DNA reads TGTGCCAGCAGTGTTTCCAGGGTCACTGAAGCTTTCTTT. This codes for CASSVSRVTEAFF.

A few counts support this clone. The V call is TRBV29-1, the J call TRBJ1-2; a possible D gene is TRBD1 (6 bases). Trimming stripped 5 bases from V and 0 bases from J, with 10 bases between. The germline V gene encodes CDR1 SQVTM and CDR2 ANQGSEA. CDR3 length equals 13 residues. The CDR3 DNA follows: TGCAGCGTTCAGGACAGACCTAACTATGGCTACACCTTC. This codes for CSVQDRPNYGYTF.

The CDR3 reads CASSDDSFMNTEAFF. CDR3 coding DNA: TGTGCCAGCAGTGATGACAGTTTTATGAACACTGAAGCTTTCTTT. The J gene is TRBJ1-1, the V gene TRBV6-4; perhaps TRBD1 as D (5 bases). In germline, CDR1 is MRHNA, CDR2 SNTAGT. This CDR3 spans 15 amino acids. Trimming took 3 bases from V and 0 from J, leaving 11 bases between them.

The V and J genes are TRBV7-2 and TRBJ2-7, with 7 nucleotides matching TRBD1. The germline gives CDR1 SGHTA, CDR2 FQGNSA. The CDR3 has 14 residues. V lost 4 bases, J lost 2 bases, and 5 bases stayed unmatched. CDR3 residues: CASSSAGTAYEQYF. The CDR3 region has the DNA TGTGCCAGCAGCTCAGCCGGGACAGCCTACGAGCAGTACTTC.

This clone was picked up a small number of times. CDR3 sequence (DNA): TGTGCCACCACCGATCCGACAGGGAACACTGAAGCTTTCTTT. Its translation: CATTDPTGNTEAFF. The chain uses TRBV7-9 and TRBJ1-1; TRBD1 might be the D (6 bases). V lost 10 bases and J lost 1, with 16 bases in between. The CDR3 covers 14 residues. Germline V gives CDR1 SEHNR, CDR2 FQNEAQ (reference sequence).

This clone was detected once. This chain joins TRBV5-4 and TRBJ2-7, with a weak D call TRBD2 (5 bases). The CDR3 loop spans 13 amino acids. V lost 3 bases and J lost 0, with 7 bases in between. CDR1 SGHNT and CDR2 YYREEE come from the germline V gene (reference sequence). CDR3 sequence (DNA): TGTGCCAGCAGCTACGGGAACTCCTACGAGCAGTACTTC. It is translated as CASSYGNSYEQYF.

This rearrangement joins TRBV7-8 to TRBJ1-1; possibly TRBD1 for D (5 bases). V was cut by 4 bases and J by 1 base, with 13 bases left in between. This CDR3 comprises 15 residues. Germline V gene data show CDR1 as SGHVS and CDR2 as FQNEAQ. The CDR3 loop reads CASSSRQRTNTEAFF. The DNA of the CDR3 is TGTGCCAGCAGCTCAAGACAGCGTACGAACACTGAAGCTTTCTTT.

The V call is TRBV4-1, the J call TRBJ2-3; perhaps TRBD2 as D (5 bases). V was cut by 1 base and J by 1 base, with 15 bases left in between. The CDR3 covers 17 residues. Germline V CDR1 and CDR2: MGHRA, YSYEKL. CDR3 nucleotide sequence: TGCGCCAGCAGCCAAGGCGTAAGAGGGTTCGGCACAGATACGCAGTATTTT. It codes for CASSQGVRGFGTDTQYF.

The rearrangement uses TRBV29-1 and TRBJ2-3; D unclear. Per the germline V gene, CDR1 is SQVTM and CDR2 is ANQGSEA. The ends were cut back, 2 bases at V and 5 bases at J, with 11 bases in the middle. CDR3 length: 13 amino acids. CDR3 protein: CSVEMRAKDTQYF. Here the CDR3 DNA reads TGCAGCGTTGAAATGCGAGCAAAAGATACGCAGTATTTT.

For this clone: Other DNA sequences of this sample code for an identical CDR3. The V call is TRBV5-1, the J call TRBJ1-5, with a possible D match to TRBD1 (5 bases). Deletions cut 0 bases from V and 1 base from J, with 8 bases between. Germline CDR1 and CDR2: SGHRS and YFSETQ. The CDR3 length is 15 residues. CDR3 in amino acids: CASSLEGVSNQPQHF. For the CDR3, the DNA is TGCGCCAGCAGCTTGGAAGGGGTGAGCAATCAGCCCCAGCATTTT.

J is TRBJ2-1 and V is TRBV6-5; 8 bases fit TRBD2. The CDR3 extends over 15 amino acids. Germline V gene lookup returns CDR1 MNHEY and CDR2 SVGAGI. V lost 4 bases to trimming and J lost 0 bases; unmatched junction nucleotides: 2. The DNA of the CDR3 is TGTGCCAGCAGTTTAAGCGGGAGCTCCTACAATGAGCAGTTCTTC. Its protein is CASSLSGSSYNEQFF.

The chain has TRBV6-5 and TRBJ2-1; 7 bases map to TRBD1. CDR1 and CDR2 from the germline V gene are MNHEY and SVGAGI. The CDR3 contains 11 residues. With V trimmed by 6 bases and J by 9 bases, 2 bases remained unmatched. The CDR3 nucleotides are TGTGCCAGCAGATCAGGGGGTGAGCAGTTCTTC. It encodes CASRSGGEQFF.

This chain uses TRBV5-1 with TRBJ2-7; TRBD1 matches 9 bases. Germline loops: CDR1 SGHRS, CDR2 YFSETQ. This CDR3 has 14 residues. V was clipped by 5 bases and J by 0 bases; unmatched bases: 3. The CDR3 sequence: CASRWTGDSYEQYF. DNA of the CDR3: TGCGCCAGCAGGTGGACAGGGGACTCCTACGAGCAGTACTTC.

The chain combines TRBV5-1 with TRBJ2-7, with a weak D call TRBD2 (7 bases). Germline V gene sequence: CDR1 SGHRS, CDR2 YFSETQ. V lost 4 bases, J lost 3 bases, and 14 bases lay in between. The length of the CDR3 is 14 residues. The CDR3 nucleotides read TGCGCCAGCAGCGGGGGGGGCATAGTCTACGAGCAGTACTTC. Translation gives CASSGGGIVYEQYF.

The V gene is TRBV6-5, the J gene TRBJ1-3, with 9 nucleotides matching TRBD1. Germline values: CDR1 MNHEY, CDR2 SVGAGI. The V gene end was trimmed by 2 bases and the J gene end by 4 bases; junction bases not matched to a gene: 0. The length of the CDR3 is 14 residues. In DNA form, the CDR3 reads TGTGCCAGCAGTTACGGACAGGGGGGAAACACCATATATTTT. This encodes CASSYGQGGNTIYF.

This clone was observed a handful of times. This sequence joins TRBV30 and TRBJ1-2, with 7 nucleotides matching TRBD1. Germline loops: CDR1 GTSNPN, CDR2 SVGIG (reference sequence). The CDR3 sequence is 15 residues long. Trimming at V came to 5 bases and at J to 5 bases, leaving 14 bases not matched to a gene. The CDR3 loop reads CAWGTGVRALYGYTF. CDR3 bases: TGTGCCTGGGGTACAGGGGTGCGCGCATTGTATGGCTACACCTTC.

This chain links TRBV9 with TRBJ2-1, with 11 bases lining up with TRBD2. Trimming cost V 6 bases and J 0 bases; bases outside gene matches: 2. The CDR3 has 15 residues. The germline V gene has CDR1 SGDLS and CDR2 YYNGEE. Here the CDR3 DNA reads TGTGCCAGCACCACTAGCGGGAGCTCCTACAATGAGCAGTTCTTC. This codes for CASTTSGSSYNEQFF. The variable domain in full, completed from reference TRBV9 and TRBJ2-1, reads DSGVTQTPKHLITATGQRVTLRCSPRSGDLSVYWYQQSLDQGLQFLIQYYNGEERAKGNILERFSAQQFPDLHSELNLSSLELGDSALYFCASTTSGSSYNEQFFGPGTRLTVL.

The chain links TRBV10-2 to TRBJ2-7; TRBD2 aligns across 16 bases. This CDR3 has 17 amino acids. The V gene end was trimmed by 3 bases and the J gene end by 7 bases; junction bases not matched to a gene: 9. Germline CDR1 and CDR2: WSHSY and SAAADI. The CDR3 protein is CASSDPGLAGGPQEQYF. The CDR3 DNA reads TGCGCCAGCAGTGATCCGGGACTAGCGGGAGGGCCTCAGGAGCAGTACTTC.

This clone was found once. The V call is TRBV5-1, the J call TRBJ1-2; D is ambiguous. The CDR3 consists of 14 residues. V was clipped by 3 bases and J by 4 bases, with 13 bases between them. Germline assignment: CDR1 SGHRS and CDR2 YFSETQ. As DNA, the CDR3 is TGCGCCAGCAGCTACGGGTTGGAGGGCTATGGCTACACCTTC. It translates to CASSYGLEGYGYTF.